The clone carrying this T cell receptor (beta chain) was picked up one time. These data originate in a study of shared clonotypes between healthy human individuals. Study details: The plates for each donor numbered three CD4 naive, three CD4 memory, two CD8 naive and one CD8 memory.

The assay was immunoSEQ multiplex PCR, and TCRdb's table has in-frame clones only and misses some. The sample has 2.5 million or so clones; about 92% are singletons. The TCR comes from a young man in good health. Material for sequencing was naive CD4+ T cells sorted from blood. This sample's subset: CD45RA+ positively selected.

CDR3 in DNA: TGTGCCAGTAGTATAGATCAGCGGGGGCTCACCGGGGAGCTGTTTTTT. This codes for CASSIDQRGLTGELFF. This chain connects TRBV19 to TRBJ2-2, with TRBD2 matching over 8 bases. The CDR3 contains 16 residues. The V gene's germline CDR1 is LNHDA and CDR2 SQIVND (reference sequence). The V gene end was trimmed by 0 bases and the J gene end by 4 bases; junction bases not matched to a gene: 4.